One TCR beta chain is described in this entry. CDR3 size: 16 residues. The J segment lost 8 bases and the V segment lost 5 bases, leaving 8 bases of the junction unmatched. CDR1 is MDHEN and CDR2 is SYDVKM in the germline V gene. The data derive from a study of shared clonotypes between healthy human individuals. Method: immunoSEQ multiplex PCR; TCRdb's copy keeps in-frame clones and lacks some. The sample includes about 1.1 million clones, approximately 80% of them seen just once. Each sample came from a Caucasian adult donor living in Nashville, Tennessee. This clonotype originated in a man younger than 30 in good health. Some clones in this sample may be carry-over from other donors' samples. The chain recombines TRBV28 with TRBJ2-1, with TRBD2 matching over 14 bases. Sequences were obtained from memory CD4+ T cells from PBMCs. Subset specified: CD45RA-negative fraction. The CDR3 here is CASSPGLAGGRDEQFF. CDR3 DNA: TGTGCCAGCAGTCCCGGACTAGCGGGAGGCAGGGATGAGCAGTTCTTC.